This TCR beta chain came from a study of blood T cell repertoires in COVID-19. The V gene end was trimmed by 4 bases and the J gene end by 15 bases; junction bases not matched to a gene: 11. Per the germline V gene, CDR1 is LGHDT and CDR2 is YNNKEL (reference sequence). This CDR3 comprises 15 residues. Repertoires were generated with immunoSEQ multiplex PCR, while TCRdb's copy carries only in-frame clones and drops some. This sample has roughly 250,000 clones, with about 91% found just once. The sequence came from a woman aged 30 to 39 with acute COVID-19. The sample taken for sequencing was PBMCs or T cells enriched from blood (not recorded which). V gene TRBV3-1 (or the pseudogene TRBV3-2) combines with J gene TRBJ2-3; 15 positions agree with TRBD2. The CDR3 DNA reads as TGTGCCAGCAGCCCCCTCGGACTAGCGGGGGGGCGCCAATATTTT. It is translated as CASSPLGLAGGRQYF.